Listed below are T cell receptor beta chains from one sample, sequenced in a study of blood T cell repertoires in COVID-19. Here immunoSEQ multiplex PCR was the method, and the copy in TCRdb shows in-frame clones only, minus some. The profile shows some 230,000 clones, about four fifths of them singletons. Sequences were obtained from PBMCs or T cells enriched from blood (not recorded which). The receptors here all came from a woman between 35 and 50 years old with acute COVID-19. Each CDR3 is given with its conserved first and last residue. Each record gives: CDR3 length, V gene, J gene, D gene, clone size, CDR3 DNA, CDR3 protein. The D gene is left open where the match is weak. For some rows the clone size is stated as once, few or many, or as a class when expanded; others skip it.

CDR3 length: 11
V gene: TRBV27
J gene: TRBJ2-7
D gene: .
clone size: .
CDR3 DNA: TGTGCCAGCGCCTGGGGAGTCGAGCAGTACTTC
CDR3 protein: CASAWGVEQYF

CDR3 length: 12
V gene: TRBV29-1
J gene: TRBJ1-2
D gene: .
clone size: .
CDR3 DNA: TGCAGCGTTGATGGGAGGGGAAATGGCTACACCTTC
CDR3 protein: CSVDGRGNGYTF

CDR3 length: 14
V gene: TRBV5-8
J gene: TRBJ1-5
D gene: .
clone size: .
CDR3 DNA: TGTGCCAGCAACCCGGGGAGGGTAAGGCAGCCCCAGCATTTT
CDR3 protein: CASNPGRVRQPQHF

CDR3 length: 14
V gene: TRBV28
J gene: TRBJ2-1
D gene: TRBD2
clone size: once
CDR3 DNA: TGTGCCGCCCGGGGGGGAGACTCCTACAATGAGCAGTTCTTC
CDR3 protein: CAARGGDSYNEQFF

CDR3 length: 17
V gene: TRBV2
J gene: TRBJ2-7
D gene: .
clone size: .
CDR3 DNA: TGTGCCAGCAGTGTTGGAACTAATGCCTTAAGCTCCTACGAGCAGTACTTC
CDR3 protein: CASSVGTNALSSYEQYF

CDR3 length: 15
V gene: TRBV9
J gene: TRBJ1-3
D gene: .
clone size: .
CDR3 DNA: TGTGCCAGCAGCGTAGACTCAGGATCTGGAAACACCATATATTTT
CDR3 protein: CASSVDSGSGNTIYF

CDR3 length: 15
V gene: TRBV7-2
J gene: TRBJ1-1
D gene: TRBD1
clone size: .
CDR3 DNA: TGTGCCAGCAGCACCGGACAGGGTGTATACCGAGAAGCTTTCTTT
CDR3 protein: CASSTGQGVYREAFF

CDR3 length: 13
V gene: TRBV6-5
J gene: TRBJ2-1
D gene: .
clone size: few
CDR3 DNA: TGTGCCAGCAGCCACCTTGTTGTCAGTGAGCAGTTCTTC
CDR3 protein: CASSHLVVSEQFF

CDR3 length: 13
V gene: TRBV5-4
J gene: TRBJ1-2
D gene: TRBD1
clone size: .
CDR3 DNA: TGTGCCAGCAGCGAAACAGGGGAATATGGCTACACCTTC
CDR3 protein: CASSETGEYGYTF

CDR3 length: 16
V gene: TRBV18
J gene: TRBJ1-3
D gene: .
clone size: .
CDR3 DNA: TGTGCCAGCTCAGAAAACGCCGTGAGCTCTGGAAACACCATATATTTT
CDR3 protein: CASSENAVSSGNTIYF

CDR3 length: 13
V gene: TRBV12-3/TRBV12-4
J gene: TRBJ2-7
D gene: .
clone size: .
CDR3 DNA: TGTGCCAGCACCACTGGGGCTGTCTACGAGCAGTACTTC
CDR3 protein: CASTTGAVYEQYF

CDR3 length: 14
V gene: TRBV28
J gene: TRBJ2-7
D gene: TRBD1
clone size: .
CDR3 DNA: TGTGCCAGCAGTAGGGGGACAGGGTGGGGAGAGCAGTACTTC
CDR3 protein: CASSRGTGWGEQYF

CDR3 length: 13
V gene: TRBV3-1/TRBV3-2
J gene: TRBJ1-5
D gene: .
clone size: .
CDR3 DNA: TGTGCCAGCAGCCAGGAGATCAATCAGCCCCAGCATTTT
CDR3 protein: CASSQEINQPQHF

CDR3 length: 16
V gene: TRBV28
J gene: TRBJ2-7
D gene: TRBD2
clone size: .
CDR3 DNA: TGTGCCAGCAGTTTGCCCACTAGCGGAGGTTCCTACGAGCAGTACTTC
CDR3 protein: CASSLPTSGGSYEQYF

CDR3 length: 15
V gene: TRBV7-9
J gene: TRBJ1-5
D gene: TRBD1
clone size: .
CDR3 DNA: TGTGCCAGCAGCCCGGGGACAGGGCCCAATCAGCCCCAGCATTTT
CDR3 protein: CASSPGTGPNQPQHF

CDR3 length: 17
V gene: TRBV14
J gene: TRBJ1-6
D gene: .
clone size: .
CDR3 DNA: TGTGCCAGCAGCCGACAGCCCGCGGCCCTAAATAATTCACCCCTCCACTTT
CDR3 protein: CASSRQPAALNNSPLHF

CDR3 length: 14
V gene: TRBV2
J gene: TRBJ2-1
D gene: .
clone size: .
CDR3 DNA: TGTGCCAGCACCAAGACAGATACCTACAATGAGCAGTTCTTC
CDR3 protein: CASTKTDTYNEQFF

CDR3 length: 14
V gene: TRBV30
J gene: TRBJ1-4
D gene: .
clone size: .
CDR3 DNA: TGTGCCTCCTCTCTTCAGGGGACTAATGAAAAACTGTTTTTT
CDR3 protein: CASSLQGTNEKLFF

CDR3 length: 11
V gene: TRBV29-1
J gene: TRBJ1-2
D gene: .
clone size: few
CDR3 DNA: TGCAGCGCTCTCGGGACTTTTGGCTACACCTTC
CDR3 protein: CSALGTFGYTF

CDR3 length: 18
V gene: TRBV11-2
J gene: TRBJ2-7
D gene: TRBD1
clone size: once
CDR3 DNA: TGTGCCAGCAGCTCCCTTGGAGGAAGCCGGGACAGTCTCTACGAGCAGTACTTC
CDR3 protein: CASSSLGGSRDSLYEQYF

CDR3 length: 16
V gene: TRBV3-1/TRBV3-2
J gene: TRBJ1-4
D gene: .
clone size: .
CDR3 DNA: TGTGCCAGCAGCCAAGTGAGGTCTACAACTAATGAAAAACTGTTTTTT
CDR3 protein: CASSQVRSTTNEKLFF

CDR3 length: 12
V gene: TRBV28
J gene: TRBJ1-1
D gene: .
clone size: few
CDR3 DNA: TGTGCCAGCAGTTCTTCCAGAACTGAAGCTTTCTTT
CDR3 protein: CASSSSRTEAFF

CDR3 length: 17
V gene: TRBV5-4
J gene: TRBJ1-2
D gene: TRBD1
clone size: .
CDR3 DNA: TGTGCCAGCAGCTGGCCGGGTGGGACAGGGGAAAACTATGGCTACACCTTC
CDR3 protein: CASSWPGGTGENYGYTF

CDR3 length: 16
V gene: TRBV7-9
J gene: TRBJ2-3
D gene: TRBD2
clone size: .
CDR3 DNA: TGTGCCAGCAGCCCACTAGCGGGGGGGTTAACAGATACGCAGTATTTT
CDR3 protein: CASSPLAGGLTDTQYF